At least ten counts were recorded for the clone carrying this T cell receptor beta chain. Its matching antigen is unknown. The data were obtained in a study of T cells in Graves' hyperthyroidism and ophthalmopathy. Looking at the study overall: Staff took peripheral blood when the initial diagnosis was made, before any treatment began. Overall study results and limits: Separation of ophthalmopathy from stable hyperthyroidism was achieved by a 13 V-J model. In the blood, most expanded thyroid clonotypes above 0.001 appeared as well.

Amplification of TCR beta CDR3 regions was performed using RNA transcripts as template. TCR CDR3 underwent first-round RT-PCR with the HTBI primer set. TCRdb reanalysed the multiplex PCR reads using MiXCR and keeps one entry per CDR3 protein. The sample lists about 250,000 distinct CDR3 sequences; roughly 15% were seen once. Exclusions: uncontrolled infection, other autoimmune disease, pregnancy, lactation. The specimen was blood. The clonotype was recovered from a woman in her 50s with Graves' hyperthyroidism that later progressed to Graves' ophthalmopathy.

The CDR3 DNA is TGTGCCAGCAGTCGCAGGGGTAGCGGCAATCAGCCCCAGCATTTT. Protein sequence: CASSRRGSGNQPQHF. The chain joins TRBV28 to TRBJ1-5, with TRBD1 as a possible D gene (6 bases). The CDR3 runs to 15 residues. In germline, CDR1 is MDHEN, CDR2 SYDVKM. With 5 bases removed from V and 2 bases from J, the gap between germline ends came to 13 bases.